Listed below are T cell receptor beta chains from one sample, sequenced in a study of identical twins. TCRdb reprocessed the 5' RACE reads via MiXCR and lists one record per CDR3 protein. Of 600,000 to 800,000 distinct CDR3 sequences in the sample, 21% were seen once. This same sample was also taken into another study, of T cells expressing NK-cell markers.

Sequenced input: PBMCs. The receptors were gathered from a woman under 30 in good health. Each CDR3 is given with its conserved first and last residue. The D gene is left open where the match is weak. Clone size appears in some rows only: once, few, many, or a class for an expanded clone.

. | TRBJ1-1 | . | TRBV18 | 15 | CASSTRETPVTEAFF | TGTGCCAGCTCAACCCGGGAGACTCCAGTCACTGAAGCTTTCTTT
. | TRBJ2-5 | . | TRBV11-2 | 14 | CASSLRRGTETQYF | TGTGCCAGCAGCTTACGCCGAGGAACAGAGACCCAGTACTTC
many | TRBJ1-1 | . | TRBV5-1 | 11 | CASSSGGEAFF | TGCGCCAGCAGTTCCGGGGGGGAAGCTTTCTTT
once | TRBJ2-7 | . | TRBV20-1 | 14 | CSARDAGSSYEQYF | TGCAGTGCTAGAGATGCGGGCAGCTCCTACGAGCAGTACTTC
few | TRBJ2-3 | TRBD2 | TRBV9 | 17 | CASSLDWGAGGTDTQYF | TGTGCCAGCAGCCTAGACTGGGGTGCGGGAGGTACAGATACGCAGTATTTT
. | TRBJ2-1 | . | TRBV12-3/TRBV12-4 | 16 | CASIPEKFFSYNEQFF | TGTGCCAGCATCCCTGAAAAGTTCTTCTCCTACAATGAGCAGTTCTTC
few | TRBJ2-6 | . | TRBV7-9 | 14 | CASSLVYGANVLTF | TGTGCCAGCAGCTTAGTTTATGGGGCCAACGTCCTGACTTTC
many | TRBJ2-3 | . | TRBV5-1 | 14 | CASSLYGPTDTQYF | TGCGCCAGCAGCTTGTATGGTCCCACAGATACGCAGTATTTT
few | TRBJ2-2 | TRBD1 | TRBV9 | 17 | CASSVPRDRGDTGELFF | TGTGCCAGCAGCGTGCCGAGGGACAGGGGAGACACCGGGGAGCTGTTTTTT
. | TRBJ2-7 | TRBD1 | TRBV12-3/TRBV12-4 | 14 | CASSGQGEAYEQYF | TGTGCCAGCAGTGGACAGGGCGAAGCCTACGAGCAGTACTTC
. | TRBJ1-2 | TRBD1 | TRBV12-3/TRBV12-4 | 14 | CASSLGQDVYGYTF | TGTGCCAGCAGCCTCGGACAGGACGTCTATGGCTACACCTTC
few | TRBJ2-1 | . | TRBV6-5 | 14 | CASSYGARYNEQFF | TGTGCCAGCAGTTACGGGGCGAGATACAATGAGCAGTTCTTC
few | TRBJ2-7 | . | TRBV20-1 | 13 | CSARRQPTYEQYF | TGCAGTGCTAGGAGGCAGCCCACCTACGAGCAGTACTTC
. | TRBJ1-1 | TRBD1 | TRBV5-1 | 16 | CASSLGTGGYLTEAFF | TGCGCCAGCAGCTTGGGGACAGGGGGATATCTCACTGAAGCTTTCTTT
many | TRBJ2-1 | . | TRBV5-1 | 15 | CASSFGTVTYNEQFF | TGCGCCAGCAGCTTTGGGACGGTAACCTACAATGAGCAGTTCTTC
. | TRBJ2-4 | . | TRBV25-1 | 14 | CASSDLNRENIQYF | TGTGCCAGCAGCGATCTTAACAGGGAAAACATTCAGTACTTC
many | TRBJ2-3 | . | TRBV29-1 | 12 | CSGLTNTDTQYF | TGCAGCGGCTTGACTAACACAGATACGCAGTATTTT
few | TRBJ2-7 | TRBD2 | TRBV29-1 | 17 | CSVEDRGLAGNSYEQYF | TGCAGCGTTGAAGATCGAGGACTAGCGGGGAACTCCTACGAGCAGTACTTC
many | TRBJ2-5 | . | TRBV6-1 | 14 | CASSEGGRQETQYF | TGTGCCAGCAGTGAAGGGGGCCGCCAAGAGACCCAGTACTTC
. | TRBJ2-5 | TRBD1 | TRBV5-1 | 16 | CASSLPRDRGRETQYF | TGCGCCAGCAGCTTGCCCCGGGACAGGGGGCGTGAGACCCAGTACTTC
. | TRBJ2-7 | TRBD2 | TRBV27 | 16 | CASSRRLAGGSYEQYF | TGTGCCAGCAGTAGAAGACTAGCGGGTGGCTCCTACGAGCAGTACTTC
. | TRBJ2-7 | . | TRBV10-1 | 14 | CASSVGGAPYEQYF | TGCGCCAGCAGTGTCGGGGGAGCCCCGTACGAGCAGTACTTC
. | TRBJ1-2 | . | TRBV20-1 | 12 | CSGQDGPYGYTF | TGCAGCGGCCAGGACGGTCCCTATGGCTACACCTTC
few | TRBJ1-6 | . | TRBV20-1 | 13 | CSASGESNSPLHF | TGCAGTGCTAGCGGGGAATCGAATTCACCCCTCCACTTT
few | TRBJ1-4 | . | TRBV6-5 | 14 | CASISDGRFEKLFF | TGTGCCAGCATTTCGGACGGACGGTTTGAAAAACTGTTTTTT
few | TRBJ2-7 | . | TRBV21-1 | 18 | CASTPGELAGVPPCEQYF | TGTGCCAGCACCCCGGGGGAACTAGCGGGAGTCCCCCCTTGCGAGCAGTACTTC
. | TRBJ2-6 | . | TRBV20-1 | 14 | CSATPGSGANVLTF | TGCAGTGCTACCCCCGGCTCTGGGGCCAACGTCCTGACTTTC
. | TRBJ2-1 | TRBD2 | TRBV25-1 | 13 | CASKRGGVDEQFF | TGTGCCAGCAAGCGCGGGGGAGTGGATGAGCAGTTCTTC
few | TRBJ2-1 | TRBD1 | TRBV29-1 | 14 | CSVVRTGNDNEQFF | TGCAGCGTTGTTCGGACAGGGAACGACAATGAGCAGTTCTTC
. | TRBJ1-4 | . | TRBV12-3/TRBV12-4 | 12 | CASSATEEKLFF | TGTGCCAGCAGTGCAACAGAGGAAAAACTGTTTTTT
few | TRBJ2-7 | . | TRBV10-3 | 14 | CAISESYRSYEQYF | TGTGCCATCAGTGAGTCGTACAGGTCCTACGAGCAGTACTTC
. | TRBJ2-2 | TRBD1 | TRBV20-1 | 18 | CSARDWSGGSTNTGELFF | TGCAGTGCTAGAGATTGGTCAGGGGGCTCAACGAACACCGGGGAGCTGTTTTTT
. | TRBJ2-2 | . | TRBV4-3 | 15 | CASRPRSGNTGELFF | TGCGCCAGCAGACCCCGTAGCGGGAACACCGGGGAGCTGTTTTTT
many | TRBJ2-7 | . | TRBV20-1 | 13 | CSAIKDGGYEQYF | TGCAGTGCTATTAAGGACGGGGGCTACGAGCAGTACTTC
. | TRBJ2-2 | . | TRBV10-3 | 14 | CAISARTVAGELFF | TGTGCCATCAGTGCCCGGACAGTCGCCGGGGAGCTGTTTTTT
few | TRBJ2-1 | . | TRBV15 | 15 | CATSGGWTGENEQFF | TGTGCCACCAGCGGAGGTTGGACCGGAGAGAATGAGCAGTTCTTC
. | TRBJ2-1 | TRBD2 | TRBV20-1 | 15 | CSARVSGGLDNEQFF | TGCAGTGCTAGAGTTTCGGGGGGTCTTGACAATGAGCAGTTCTTC
few | TRBJ2-1 | . | TRBV12-3/TRBV12-4 | 13 | CASSFSRGNEQFF | TGTGCCAGCAGTTTCTCCCGCGGGAATGAGCAGTTCTTC
few | TRBJ2-1 | . | TRBV27 | 13 | CASSLSYNNEQFF | TGTGCCAGCAGTTTATCCTACAACAATGAGCAGTTCTTC
many | TRBJ2-1 | TRBD2 | TRBV5-1 | 16 | CASSYGGLAGYNEQFF | TGCGCCAGCAGCTACGGAGGACTAGCGGGCTACAATGAGCAGTTCTTC
few | TRBJ2-7 | . | TRBV20-1 | 14 | CSASTGLPSYEQYF | TGCAGTGCTTCGACAGGCCTTCCTTCCTACGAGCAGTACTTC
. | TRBJ2-1 | TRBD2 | TRBV12-3/TRBV12-4 | 15 | CASSFGLAGGDEQFF | TGTGCCAGCAGTTTTGGTCTAGCGGGAGGCGATGAGCAGTTCTTC
. | TRBJ2-7 | . | TRBV2 | 12 | CASIKGFYEQYF | TGTGCCAGCATCAAGGGTTTCTACGAGCAGTACTTC
. | TRBJ2-5 | . | TRBV7-8 | 15 | CASTKGGGPLETQYF | TGTGCCAGCACAAAAGGGGGGGGGCCTCTGGAGACCCAGTACTTC
. | TRBJ1-1 | . | TRBV12-3/TRBV12-4 | 14 | CASSWTVSNTEAFF | TGTGCCAGCAGTTGGACAGTTTCGAACACTGAAGCTTTCTTT
many | TRBJ2-1 | . | TRBV12-3/TRBV12-4 | 11 | CASSGYNEQFF | TGTGCCAGCAGCGGCTACAATGAGCAGTTCTTC
. | TRBJ2-7 | TRBD2 | TRBV25-1 | 16 | CASSSIGTSGIHEQYF | TGTGCCAGCAGCTCGATAGGGACTAGCGGAATACACGAGCAGTACTTC
many | TRBJ2-3 | TRBD2 | TRBV12-3/TRBV12-4 | 13 | CASSLTSPDTQYF | TGTGCCAGCAGTTTGACTAGCCCAGATACGCAGTATTTT